Presented here are 3 T cell receptor beta chains from one specimen sequenced in a study of Ad26.COV2.S vaccination and SARS-CoV-2 variants. This sample's treatment: some 19 received Ad26.COV2.S at low or high dose, single or two shots; several received placebo; per-sample allocation not given. Sampling occurred on day 63 after the first vaccine or placebo injection. The table came from immunoSEQ multiplex PCR; TCRdb's copy has only in-frame clones and leaves some out. The data contain approximately 350,000 clones, around 87% of them seen just once; the ten biggest clones take up 3.4%. Material: peripheral blood, obtained in a trial of Ad26.COV2.S vaccine versus placebo. Receptor source: a person between 18 and 65 years old who received the Ad26.COV2.S COVID-19 vaccine or a placebo.

V gene TRBV25-1 combines with J gene TRBJ1-1; D is undetermined. This CDR3 contains 12 residues. V lost 6 bases, J lost 4 bases, and 9 bases lay in between. The V gene's germline CDR1 is MGHDK and CDR2 SYGVNS. CDR3 residues: CASSPPGTEAFF. Written as DNA, the CDR3 is TGTGCCAGCAGCCCCCCGGGCACTGAAGCTTTCTTT.

This clone was counted only a few times. The chain has TRBV7-2 and TRBJ2-7, with TRBD2 matching 9 bases. Germline V gene data show CDR1 as SGHTA and CDR2 as FQGNSA. Unmatched junction bases numbered 5, after V lost 5 bases and J lost 3 bases. This CDR3 comprises 14 residues. The CDR3 coding sequence is TGTGCCAGCAGCGCCGCGGGAGGGAACTACGAGCAGTACTTC. This gives the protein CASSAAGGNYEQYF.

V usage is TRBV5-8 and J usage is TRBJ1-1; D possibly corresponds to TRBD1 (6 bases). V dropped 4 bases and J dropped 5 bases, with 15 bases sitting between them. The CDR3 is made up of 14 amino acids. Germline loops: CDR1 SGHTS, CDR2 YDEGEE. CDR3 residues: CASSPKWGATEAFF. Here the CDR3 DNA reads TGTGCCAGCAGCCCGAAGTGGGGGGCTACTGAAGCTTTCTTT.